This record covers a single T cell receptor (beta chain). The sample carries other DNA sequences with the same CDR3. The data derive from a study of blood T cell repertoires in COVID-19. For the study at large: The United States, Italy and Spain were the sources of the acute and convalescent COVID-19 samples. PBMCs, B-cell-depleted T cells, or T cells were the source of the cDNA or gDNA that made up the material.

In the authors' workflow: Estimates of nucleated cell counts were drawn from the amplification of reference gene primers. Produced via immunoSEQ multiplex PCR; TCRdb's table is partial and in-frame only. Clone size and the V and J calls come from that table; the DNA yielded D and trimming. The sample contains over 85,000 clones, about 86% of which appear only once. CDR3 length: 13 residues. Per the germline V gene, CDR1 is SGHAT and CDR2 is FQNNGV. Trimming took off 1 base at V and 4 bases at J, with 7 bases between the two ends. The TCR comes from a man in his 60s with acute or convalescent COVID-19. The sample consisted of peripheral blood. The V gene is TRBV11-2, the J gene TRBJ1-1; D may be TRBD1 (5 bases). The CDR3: CASSLVGGTEAFF. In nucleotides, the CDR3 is TGTGCCAGCAGCTTAGTGGGGGGCACTGAAGCTTTCTTT.